This entry lists 30 T cell receptor beta chains sequenced from one sample in a study of blood T cell repertoires in COVID-19 (dated by TCRdb to 2018 to 2020). Libraries were prepared through the immunoSEQ multiplex PCR assay. What TCRdb holds here is the immuneACCESS table cut down to in-frame rearrangements. Part of the clones is not present; checked against another copy, under half of the missing clones reflect an unresolved V gene, and the others are unexplained. This sample holds about 380,000 clones; over 75% were observed only once. The ten most abundant clones make up 1% to 1.5% of the sample. Source material: PBMCs or T cells enriched from blood (not recorded which). These receptors were taken from a man aged 30 to 39 who had recovered from COVID-19.

The chain has TRBV5-1 and TRBJ1-1, with D hard to call. Trimming left V 7 bases short and J 5 bases short, with 15 bases between. From germline, CDR1 is SGHRS and CDR2 YFSETQ. The CDR3 loop spans 13 amino acids. The CDR3 DNA is TGCGCCAGCTCAAATGAGGGAGGGACTGAAGCTTTCTTT. It codes for CASSNEGGTEAFF.

The CDR3: CASSPRVPNEKLFF. The CDR3, as DNA: TGTGCCAGCAGCCCACGGGTACCGAATGAAAAACTGTTTTTT. The genes are TRBV11-2 and TRBJ1-4; D unresolved. V shed 5 bases and J shed 5 bases, with 12 bases lying between them. Germline V gene lookup returns CDR1 SGHAT and CDR2 FQNNGV. The CDR3 is 14 amino acids.

The chain uses TRBV27 and TRBJ1-1, with D hard to call. This CDR3 has 13 amino acids. Looked up from germline, CDR1 is MNHEY and CDR2 is SMNVEV (reference sequence). With 5 bases removed from V and 5 bases from J, the gap between germline ends came to 12 bases. DNA for the CDR3: TGTGCCAGCAGTCCCATAGCCCTTACTGAAGCTTTCTTT. This encodes CASSPIALTEAFF.

This chain links TRBV29-1 with TRBJ1-2; 7 bases align to TRBD1. V shed 4 bases, J shed 4 bases, and the junction held 3 bases outside the gene matches. CDR1 is SQVTM, CDR2 ANQGSEA, per germline. This CDR3 has 12 amino acids. CDR3: CSVGGTVYGYTF. CDR3 coding DNA: TGCAGCGTTGGTGGGACAGTCTATGGCTACACCTTC.

The genes are TRBV7-9 and TRBJ2-2; D gene unclear. Trimming pared 0 bases from V and 1 base from J, leaving 12 bases between. Germline assignment: CDR1 SEHNR and CDR2 FQNEAQ (reference sequence). The CDR3 contains 17 residues. The CDR3 DNA follows: TGTGCCAGCAGCTTAGCCCCGTACGGGTTGAACACCGGGGAGCTGTTTTTT. The encoded protein is CASSLAPYGLNTGELFF.

The gene calls are TRBV9 and TRBJ2-1; D possibly corresponds to TRBD2 (6 bases). There are 16 residues in the CDR3. Germline V lookup: CDR1 SGDLS, CDR2 YYNGEE. The V end lost 4 bases, the J end lost 4 bases, and 18 bases lay between the germline ends. CDR3 region: CASSRGDAGKYNEQFF. CDR3 bases: TGTGCCAGCAGCCGCGGGGATGCGGGGAAATACAATGAGCAGTTCTTC. Variable domain in full (rest from reference TRBV9 and TRBJ2-1): DSGVTQTPKHLITATGQRVTLRCSPRSGDLSVYWYQQSLDQGLQFLIQYYNGEERAKGNILERFSAQQFPDLHSELNLSSLELGDSALYFCASSRGDAGKYNEQFFGPGTRLTVL.

The chain links TRBV9 to TRBJ2-1, with D possibly being TRBD2 (6 bases). The CDR3 runs 15 residues. Trimming took 4 bases from V and 6 from J, leaving 17 bases between them. Germline CDR1 is SGDLS and CDR2 is YYNGEE. The CDR3 sequence: CASSPFWGDTNEQFF. Written as DNA, the CDR3 is TGTGCCAGCAGCCCGTTTTGGGGGGATACCAATGAGCAGTTCTTC.

The chain employs TRBV19 and TRBJ1-1, with D unclear. V lost 6 bases to trimming and J lost 0 bases, with 14 bases between them. This CDR3 contains 15 residues. Germline lookup yields CDR1 LNHDA and CDR2 SQIVND (reference sequence). Here the CDR3 reads CASRVIDTLNTEAFF. CDR3 in DNA: TGTGCCAGTAGGGTCATCGACACCCTGAACACTGAAGCTTTCTTT.

This chain connects TRBV4-1 to TRBJ1-2; TRBD1 agrees at 7 bases. V shed 0 bases and J 7 bases; nucleotides not matched to a gene: 8. The CDR3 is 15 amino acids. Germline lookup yields CDR1 MGHRA and CDR2 YSYEKL. DNA for the CDR3: TGCGCCAGCAGCCAAGATCCGGGGACAGTGGCTGGCTACACCTTC. Translated: CASSQDPGTVAGYTF.

The chain combines TRBV5-4 with TRBJ1-1; the match to TRBD1 covers 9 bases. Per germline, CDR1 SGHNT and CDR2 YYREEE (reference sequence). Losses at the gene ends were 4 bases for V and 2 bases for J; bases not matched to a gene: 15. This CDR3 has 18 amino acids. The CDR3 region is CASSALLGTGIPNTEAFF. Written as DNA, the CDR3 is TGTGCCAGCAGCGCCCTTTTGGGGACAGGGATACCAAACACTGAAGCTTTCTTT.

The table lists this clone with a few counts. The V gene is TRBV4-1, the J gene TRBJ2-7; 7 nucleotides agree with TRBD1. Germline V CDR1 and CDR2: MGHRA, YSYEKL. There are 14 residues in the CDR3. The V segment lost 0 bases and the J segment 4 bases; nucleotides outside the gene matches: 3. The CDR3 loop reads CASSQEDRAYEQYF. DNA for the CDR3: TGCGCCAGCAGCCAAGAAGACAGGGCTTACGAGCAGTACTTC.

The genes are TRBV7-3 and TRBJ2-3, with 7 bases identical to TRBD2. The length of the CDR3 is 14 residues. With 3 bases clipped from V and 2 bases from J, the junction kept 2 bases outside the gene matches. Per the germline V gene, CDR1 is SGHTA and CDR2 is FQGTGA. This CDR3 reads CASSLGGTTDTQYF. Here the CDR3 DNA reads TGTGCCAGCAGCTTGGGAGGGACCACAGATACGCAGTATTTT.

J is TRBJ1-6 and V is TRBV7-2, with D perhaps matching TRBD1 (6 bases). Germline-derived CDR1 and CDR2 are SGHTA and FQGNSA. Trimming took off 5 bases at V and 6 bases at J, with 17 bases between the two ends. The CDR3 is 16 amino acids. The DNA of the CDR3 is TGTGCCAGCAGCCTTCAGGGGCAGCATTTTAATTCACCCCTCCACTTT. It codes for CASSLQGQHFNSPLHF.

This chain connects TRBV7-9 to TRBJ2-3, with TRBD2 matching over 11 bases. Trimming cost V 5 bases and J 6 bases; bases outside gene matches: 13. The CDR3 extends over 17 amino acids. Germline CDR1 and CDR2: SEHNR and FQNEAQ (reference sequence). CDR3 sequence (DNA): TGTGCCAGCAGCCAGGGGCTAGCGGGGGGCCCGCGGGATACGCAGTATTTT. Translation: CASSQGLAGGPRDTQYF.

The chain employs TRBV3-1 (or the pseudogene TRBV3-2) and TRBJ2-6; 7 bases are a match to TRBD1. The junction had 10 bases not matched to a gene; V was cut back by 0 bases and J by 2 bases. This CDR3 has 19 residues. Germline CDR1 and CDR2: LGHDT and YNNKEL (reference sequence). The CDR3 region is CASSQDGQGVGTGANVLTF. CDR3 bases: TGTGCCAGCAGCCAAGATGGCCAGGGGGTGGGAACTGGGGCCAACGTCCTGACTTTC.

The chain joins TRBV4-1 to TRBJ1-3; no reliable D call. CDR1 and CDR2 (germline): MGHRA, YSYEKL. The CDR3 spans 15 residues. V lost 6 bases, J lost 2 bases, and 14 bases lay in between. CDR3: CASRREGSAGNTIYF. Written as DNA, the CDR3 is TGCGCCAGCAGACGGGAGGGAAGCGCTGGAAACACCATATATTTT.

This chain connects TRBV7-2 to TRBJ2-2; 7 positions agree with TRBD2. The trim removed 3 bases at V and 4 bases at J, leaving 5 bases unmatched. Per the germline V gene, CDR1 is SGHTA and CDR2 is FQGNSA. The CDR3 has 15 residues. The CDR3 region is CASSFGGSGTGELFF. CDR3 in DNA: TGTGCCAGCAGCTTCGGGGGGTCGGGCACCGGGGAGCTGTTTTTT.

CDR3 loop: CASSPGQNSPLHF. CDR3 DNA sequence: TGTGCCAGCAGCCCAGGACAGAATTCACCCCTCCACTTT. The chain combines TRBV7-3 with TRBJ1-6, with D perhaps TRBD1 (6 bases). With 5 bases removed from V and 7 bases from J, the gap between germline ends came to 9 bases. This CDR3 is built from 13 residues. Germline V gene lookup returns CDR1 SGHTA and CDR2 FQGTGA.

The chain couples TRBV7-9 to TRBJ2-7; 9 positions match TRBD2. CDR1 and CDR2 from the germline V gene are SEHNR and FQNEAQ (reference sequence). The junction had 19 bases not matched to a gene; V was cut back by 5 bases and J by 5 bases. CDR3 size: 18 residues. This CDR3 reads CASSPGGGSGGFPDEQYF. As DNA, the CDR3 is TGTGCCAGCAGCCCCGGAGGGGGTAGCGGGGGCTTTCCTGACGAGCAGTACTTC.

This rearrangement joins TRBV5-4 to TRBJ1-3, with D unresolved. The CDR3 loop spans 14 amino acids. Germline lookup yields CDR1 SGHNT and CDR2 YYREEE (reference sequence). V was cut by 2 bases and J by 6 bases, with 12 bases left in between. The CDR3 is CASSFIGRENTIYF. CDR3 bases: TGTGCCAGCAGCTTTATAGGGCGGGAAAACACCATATATTTT.

To note about this clone: This sample also contains other DNA sequences that code for the same CDR3. The V and J genes are TRBV5-1 and TRBJ2-3; 9 bases line up with TRBD1. This CDR3 is built from 15 residues. From germline, CDR1 is SGHRS and CDR2 YFSETQ. Unmatched junction bases numbered 1, after V lost 2 bases and J lost 0 bases. The CDR3 spells CASSLGQGSTDTQYF. CDR3 sequence (DNA): TGCGCCAGCAGCTTAGGACAGGGGAGCACAGATACGCAGTATTTT.

This clone was seen a single time. Here the CDR3 DNA reads TGTGCCAGCAGTCCAGGGTTTACAGATACGCAGTATTTT. This encodes CASSPGFTDTQYF. V usage is TRBV12-3 or TRBV12-4 and J usage is TRBJ2-3, with a possible D match to TRBD1 (5 bases). The CDR3 runs to 13 residues. Trimming pared 5 bases from V and 3 bases from J, leaving 9 bases between.

The chain employs TRBV18 and TRBJ2-2, with 8 positions matching TRBD1. CDR1 is KGHSH and CDR2 is LQKENI in the germline V gene. The CDR3 spans 16 residues. Trimming at V came to 3 bases and at J to 7 bases, leaving 10 bases not matched to a gene. Here the CDR3 reads CASSPRTGTSGGELFF. For the CDR3, the DNA is TGTGCCAGCTCACCCCGGACAGGGACAAGTGGCGGGGAGCTGTTTTTT.

With respect to this clone: Being one base from a much bigger clone, this may be a read error. The chain recombines TRBV7-3 with TRBJ1-1; 7 nucleotides match TRBD1. Per the germline V gene, CDR1 is SGHTA and CDR2 is FQGTGA. The CDR3 is 13 residues long. V lost 6 bases to trimming and J lost 4 bases; unmatched junction nucleotides: 5. The chain's CDR3 is CASRSSGGTEAFF. CDR3 bases: TGTGCCAGCAGATCCTCAGGGGGCACTGAAGCTTTCTTT.

J is TRBJ1-4 and V is TRBV27; TRBD1 matches at 7 bases. The CDR3 loop spans 16 amino acids. Germline assignment: CDR1 MNHEY and CDR2 SMNVEV (reference sequence). V lost 5 bases to trimming and J lost 8 bases; unmatched junction nucleotides: 14. The CDR3 DNA reads as TGTGCCAGCAGTCCCGTCTCCAGCCCCAGGGGGGAAAAACTGTTTTTT. The encoded protein is CASSPVSSPRGEKLFF.

V usage is TRBV3-1 (or the pseudogene TRBV3-2) and J usage is TRBJ2-7, with 10 bases lining up with TRBD2. The CDR3 extends over 14 amino acids. Germline values: CDR1 LGHDT, CDR2 YNNKEL (reference sequence). J was trimmed by 5 bases and V by 4 bases; bases with no gene match: 5. This CDR3 is CASSPLAGWHEQYF. The CDR3 coding sequence is TGTGCCAGCAGCCCACTAGCGGGGTGGCACGAGCAGTACTTC.

This chain connects TRBV5-1 to TRBJ1-2; 7 bases match TRBD1. The CDR3 totals 14 residues. CDR1 SGHRS and CDR2 YFSETQ come from the germline V gene. The V and J ends lost 4 bases and 4 bases, in that order; junction bases with no gene match: 7. CDR3 amino acids: CASSDLQGSYGYTF. The DNA for the CDR3 is TGCGCCAGCAGCGACTTACAGGGGTCCTATGGCTACACCTTC.

The gene calls are TRBV27 and TRBJ2-7; D is possibly TRBD1 (6 bases). V shed 7 bases and J shed 2 bases, with 12 bases lying between them. The CDR3 runs to 13 residues. Germline CDR1 MNHEY, CDR2 SMNVEV (reference sequence). CDR3 DNA sequence: TGTGCCAGCACGAAACAGGGTACCTACGAGCAGTACTTC. This translates into CASTKQGTYEQYF.

This chain joins TRBV12-3 or TRBV12-4 and TRBJ1-2; D not certain. V was shortened by 3 bases and J by 5 bases, with 10 bases between the two germline ends. This CDR3 is built from 13 residues. Written as DNA, the CDR3 is TGTGCCAGCAGTTTTACCCAGGATTATGGCTACACCTTC. Encoded protein: CASSFTQDYGYTF.

The CDR3 DNA reads as TGTGCCAGCAGCTCGACGGTTTTGGGAGCTGGGGGGGACTATGGCTACACCTTC. Its translation: CASSSTVLGAGGDYGYTF. The chain has TRBV7-6 and TRBJ1-2; possible D gene TRBD1, 5 bases. The germline V gene encodes CDR1 SGHVS and CDR2 FNYEAQ. V was pared by 4 bases and J by 3 bases, with 24 bases between. The length of the CDR3 is 18 residues.